Presented here are 5 T cell receptor beta chains from one specimen sequenced in a study of blood T cell repertoires in COVID-19. Only in-frame clones appear in the TCRdb table, and some are missing; sequencing was by immunoSEQ multiplex PCR. The sample holds some 300,000 clones, about 91% seen once. The sequenced material came from peripheral blood. These receptors came from a woman between 25 and 40 years old who had recovered from COVID-19.

This chain uses TRBV3-1 (or the pseudogene TRBV3-2) with TRBJ2-3; maybe TRBD1 (5 bases). CDR1 is LGHDT and CDR2 is YNNKEL in the germline V gene (reference sequence). V was cut by 6 bases and J by 4 bases, with 11 bases left in between. This CDR3 region has 13 residues. The CDR3 nucleotides are TGTGCCAGCAGTCGGGCCAGGGCAGATACGCAGTATTTT. Amino acid sequence: CASSRARADTQYF.

Turning to this clone: A much larger clonotype is one base distant, so this may be a read error. Other nucleotide sequences in the sample specify the same CDR3. This chain links TRBV5-1 with TRBJ2-7; a possible D gene is TRBD1 (6 bases). Trimming pared 4 bases from V and 0 bases from J, leaving 8 bases between. The length of the CDR3 is 13 residues. Germline V lookup: CDR1 SGHRS, CDR2 YFSETQ. The CDR3 coding sequence is TGCGCCAGCAGCCAGGACAGCTCCTACGAGCAGTACTTC. Residues: CASSQDSSYEQYF. Full variable domain (rest looked up from reference TRBV5-1 and TRBJ2-7): KAGVTQTPRYLIKTRGQQVTLSCSPISGHRSVSWYQQTPGQGLQFLFEYFSETQRNKGNFPGRFSGRQFSNSRSEMNVSTLELGDSALYLCASSQDSSYEQYFGPGTRLTVT.

The V gene is TRBV28, the J gene TRBJ1-1; the match to TRBD1 covers 7 bases. Per the germline V gene, CDR1 is MDHEN and CDR2 is SYDVKM. V shed 2 bases, J shed 1 base, and the junction held 4 bases outside the gene matches. This CDR3 contains 15 residues. CDR3 protein: CASSLPGGGNTEAFF. The CDR3 bases are TGTGCCAGCAGTTTACCAGGGGGAGGGAACACTGAAGCTTTCTTT.

V is TRBV12-3 or TRBV12-4 and J is TRBJ2-1, with TRBD1 matching over 7 bases. The CDR3 has 13 residues. V lost 4 bases, J lost 4 bases, and 1 base stayed unmatched. Here the CDR3 DNA reads TGTGCCAGCAGTTCGGGACAGTACAATGAGCAGTTCTTC. Protein: CASSSGQYNEQFF.

The chain is built from TRBV2 and TRBJ2-7; 7 bases map to TRBD2. The V gene end was trimmed by 6 bases and the J gene end by 3 bases; junction bases not matched to a gene: 2. The V gene's germline CDR1 is SNHLY and CDR2 FYNNEI. The length of the CDR3 is 12 residues. The CDR3 here is CASSPGGYEQYF. Here the CDR3 DNA reads TGTGCCAGCAGCCCGGGGGGCTACGAGCAGTACTTC. The full variable domain, its missing parts supplied by reference TRBV2 and TRBJ2-7, is EPEVTQTPSHQVTQMGQEVILRCVPISNHLYFYWYRQILGQKVEFLVSFYNNEISEKSEIFDDQFSVERPDGSNFTLKIRSTKLEDSAMYFCASSPGGYEQYFGPGTRLTVT.